This entry lists 28 T cell receptor beta chains sequenced from one sample in a study of OX40 agonist ivuxolimab in advanced cancers. The data were produced by immunoSEQ multiplex PCR, yet TCRdb's version contains in-frame clones alone and is incomplete. The data contain about 77,000 clones, roughly 87% of them singletons. The source material was CD4+ or CD8+ T cells sorted from blood, sampled in a trial of the OX40 agonist ivuxolimab. The receptors were gathered from an adult with an advanced solid tumor such as melanoma, head and neck, liver or kidney cancer.

This sequence joins TRBV6-5 and TRBJ1-2; D remains ambiguous. Germline assignment: CDR1 MNHEY and CDR2 SVGAGI. V was trimmed by 5 bases and J by 4 bases, leaving 14 bases between them. The CDR3 has 14 amino acids. The CDR3 here is CASSPAPPVYGYTF. The CDR3 nucleotides read TGTGCCAGCAGTCCTGCCCCCCCGGTCTATGGCTACACCTTC.

V and J are TRBV27 and TRBJ2-7, with D perhaps matching TRBD2 (6 bases). The V gene lost 5 bases and the J gene lost 2 bases, with 10 bases spanning the gap. Looked up from germline, CDR1 is MNHEY and CDR2 is SMNVEV (reference sequence). The CDR3 length is 13 residues. The DNA of the CDR3 is TGTGCCAGCAGTCTAAGGACTACCTACGAGCAGTACTTC. This sequence encodes CASSLRTTYEQYF.

This clone appeared a few times. The rearrangement joins TRBV7-3 to TRBJ1-5, with a weak D call TRBD1 (6 bases). The CDR3 consists of 12 residues. The germline CDR1 and CDR2 sequences are SGHTA and FQGTGA. V was pared by 7 bases and J by 5 bases, with 9 bases between. CDR3 in amino acids: CASKGDDQPQHF. The CDR3 region has the DNA TGTGCCAGCAAGGGGGACGATCAGCCCCAGCATTTT.

The V and J genes are TRBV10-1 and TRBJ1-2, with D tentatively TRBD1 (5 bases). Trimming removed 5 bases at V and 4 bases at J, with 11 bases between. This CDR3 spans 13 amino acids. Germline V gene data show CDR1 as WNHNN and CDR2 as SYGVQD (reference sequence). CDR3 sequence reads: CASSSGTSYGYTF. The CDR3 bases are TGCGCCAGCAGTTCCGGGACCAGCTATGGCTACACCTTC.

The rearrangement links TRBV4-1 to TRBJ1-4, with D maybe TRBD1 (5 bases). This CDR3 has 15 residues. The V and J ends lost 4 bases and 5 bases respectively, with 14 bases between them. The germline V gene encodes CDR1 MGHRA and CDR2 YSYEKL. Written as DNA, the CDR3 is TGCGCCAGCAGCCGAGGGGACTTAGGGAATGAAAAACTGTTTTTT. Translation gives CASSRGDLGNEKLFF.

The chain has TRBV11-2 and TRBJ2-1; 7 bases are shared with TRBD2. The CDR3 has 15 amino acids. With 0 bases clipped from V and 2 bases from J, the junction kept 1 base outside the gene matches. The germline gives CDR1 SGHAT, CDR2 FQNNGV. Written as DNA, the CDR3 is TGTGCCAGCAGCTTAGAGGGAGGGACCTACAATGAGCAGTTCTTC. This encodes CASSLEGGTYNEQFF.

The chain couples TRBV18 to TRBJ1-1; D uncertain. The germline gives CDR1 KGHSH, CDR2 LQKENI. The CDR3 has 13 residues. The V and J ends lost 3 bases and 1 base respectively, with 6 bases between them. The CDR3 here is CASSPDQNTEAFF. The CDR3 DNA reads TGTGCCAGCTCACCTGACCAGAACACTGAAGCTTTCTTT.

The rearrangement joins TRBV15 to TRBJ1-4, with TRBD1 matching 9 bases. With V trimmed by 3 bases and J by 3 bases, 8 bases remained unmatched. Germline values: CDR1 LNHNV, CDR2 YYDKDF (reference sequence). CDR3 length: 17 amino acids. CDR3 nucleotides: TGTGCCACCAGCAGCGAAACAGGGGGCGCCCCTAATGAAAAACTGTTTTTT. This encodes CATSSETGGAPNEKLFF.

V is TRBV7-9 and J is TRBJ2-4, with unresolved D. This CDR3 comprises 14 residues. The V end was cut by 3 bases, the J end by 0 bases, with 6 bases between. Per the germline V gene, CDR1 is SEHNR and CDR2 is FQNEAQ (reference sequence). CDR3 bases: TGTGCCAGCAGCTTGGATCTAGCCAAAAACATTCAGTACTTC. Translating it yields CASSLDLAKNIQYF.

The chain carries TRBV30 and TRBJ2-7, with D hard to call. The germline V and J ends were trimmed by 4 bases and 7 bases, with 20 bases remaining between them. This CDR3 has 14 amino acids. The germline V gene has CDR1 GTSNPN and CDR2 SVGIG (reference sequence). This chain's CDR3 is CAWTAIGGLGEQYF. The CDR3 coding sequence is TGTGCCTGGACAGCGATCGGCGGTTTAGGGGAGCAGTACTTC.

The rearrangement joins TRBV19 to TRBJ1-5; D may be TRBD1 (6 bases). V lost 1 base and J 3 bases, leaving 7 bases between the germline ends. The germline V gene has CDR1 LNHDA and CDR2 SQIVND (reference sequence). CDR3 length equals 14 residues. The CDR3 sequence: CASSIGDNNQPQHF. The CDR3, as DNA: TGTGCCAGTAGTATAGGGGACAACAATCAGCCCCAGCATTTT.

The chain links TRBV6-5 to TRBJ2-7; D uncertain. Trimming took 0 bases from V and 4 from J, leaving 7 bases between them. Per germline, CDR1 MNHEY and CDR2 SVGAGI. This CDR3 is built from 13 residues. CDR3: CASSYSIGYEQYF. The CDR3 nucleotides are TGTGCCAGCAGTTACTCGATAGGGTACGAGCAGTACTTC.

V gene TRBV11-2 combines with J gene TRBJ2-7, with TRBD1 identical over 9 bases. CDR1 SGHAT and CDR2 FQNNGV come from the germline V gene. V was clipped by 5 bases and J by 3 bases; unmatched bases: 8. This CDR3 contains 15 residues. This CDR3 reads CASSLGTGKLYEQYF. The CDR3 DNA reads TGTGCCAGCAGCCTGGGGACAGGGAAGCTCTACGAGCAGTACTTC.

V is TRBV19 and J is TRBJ2-2, with TRBD2 matching over 8 bases. Trimming removed 6 bases from V and 4 bases from J; junction bases left unmatched: 7. This CDR3 comprises 15 residues. Germline V gives CDR1 LNHDA, CDR2 SQIVND (reference sequence). The CDR3 DNA follows: TGTGCCAGTAGGCGACGGGAGGGGAGCACCGGGGAGCTGTTTTTT. This encodes CASRRREGSTGELFF.

J is TRBJ2-4 and V is TRBV29-1; D may be TRBD1 (5 bases). V was pared by 7 bases and J by 2 bases, with 12 bases between. Germline V lookup: CDR1 SQVTM, CDR2 ANQGSEA. CDR3 length: 13 residues. DNA for the CDR3: TGCAGCGCCGACGACAGCTCCAAAAACATTCAGTACTTC. Protein: CSADDSSKNIQYF.

The V call is TRBV18, the J call TRBJ2-5; no definite D call. With 2 bases removed from V and 2 bases from J, the gap between germline ends came to 9 bases. The CDR3 runs to 14 residues. Germline-derived CDR1 and CDR2 are KGHSH and LQKENI. In DNA, the CDR3 is TGTGCCAGCTCACCAAGGCAGAATCAAGAGACCCAGTACTTC. As protein: CASSPRQNQETQYF.

This clone was observed once. V is TRBV19 and J is TRBJ2-6; 8 bases align to TRBD1. CDR3 length: 21 residues. Trimming cost V 3 bases and J 0 bases; bases outside gene matches: 16. The germline CDR1 and CDR2 sequences are LNHDA and SQIVND (reference sequence). The CDR3 loop reads CASSMGKGQVEPYSGANVLTF. The CDR3 DNA reads as TGTGCCAGTAGTATGGGCAAGGGACAGGTTGAGCCGTACTCTGGGGCCAACGTCCTGACTTTC.

The chain joins TRBV27 to TRBJ2-3; D is ambiguous. Germline CDR1 reads MNHEY; CDR2 reads SMNVEV (reference sequence). This CDR3 is built from 12 residues. The V end lost 6 bases, the J end lost 5 bases, and 9 bases lay between the germline ends. In nucleotides, the CDR3 is TGTGCCAGCAGCTCCGCTAGAGATACGCAGTATTTT. Translation: CASSSARDTQYF.

This clone was detected only once. The rearrangement links TRBV30 to TRBJ2-1; the D gene is possibly TRBD1 (6 bases). The V and J ends lost 1 base and 9 bases respectively, with 13 bases between them. CDR1 and CDR2 from the germline V gene are GTSNPN and SVGIG (reference sequence). The CDR3 contains 13 residues. Here the CDR3 DNA reads TGTGCCTGGAGTGGCCAGGGGTTTGGTGAGCAGTTCTTC. This encodes CAWSGQGFGEQFF.

This sequence joins TRBV27 and TRBJ2-2; 12 nucleotides align to TRBD1. With 8 bases clipped from V and 3 bases from J, the junction kept 7 bases outside the gene matches. Looked up from germline, CDR1 is MNHEY and CDR2 is SMNVEV (reference sequence). CDR3 length: 16 amino acids. The CDR3 loop reads CASRSGTGGYTGELFF. The CDR3, as DNA: TGTGCCAGCCGGTCCGGGACAGGGGGCTACACCGGGGAGCTGTTTTTT.

This clone has only one observation. In DNA form, the CDR3 reads TGCGCCAGCAGCCAAGGGGGACAGGGGGAGACCCAGTACTTC. It specifies CASSQGGQGETQYF. V usage is TRBV4-1 and J usage is TRBJ2-5; 10 bases map to TRBD1. This CDR3 contains 14 residues. CDR1 and CDR2 (germline): MGHRA, YSYEKL. V shed 1 base and J 5 bases; nucleotides not matched to a gene: 1.

Only one count was recorded for this clone. J is TRBJ2-1 and V is TRBV27; TRBD2 matches 11 bases. There are 18 residues in the CDR3. V dropped 5 bases and J dropped 3; count of bases not matched to a gene: 12. Germline V CDR1 and CDR2: MNHEY, SMNVEV (reference sequence). The CDR3 is CASSPFTSGSRFYNEQFF. DNA of the CDR3: TGTGCCAGCAGTCCCTTTACTAGCGGGAGTCGTTTCTACAATGAGCAGTTCTTC.

The rearrangement joins TRBV9 to TRBJ2-5; D might be TRBD2 (6 bases). Looked up from germline, CDR1 is SGDLS and CDR2 is YYNGEE. The CDR3 is 14 amino acids. The V end was cut by 0 bases, the J end by 5 bases, with 11 bases between. The CDR3 DNA is TGTGCCAGCAGCGTAGAACTAGGAGGGGAGACCCAGTACTTC. This translates into CASSVELGGETQYF.

The CDR3 region has the DNA TGTGCCAGCAGCAAGATTCCTTTTGGAAATGAAGGAAACACTGAAGCTTTCTTT. It specifies CASSKIPFGNEGNTEAFF. The rearrangement uses TRBV14 and TRBJ1-1, with D unclear. V was cut by 5 bases and J by 2 bases, with 24 bases left in between. CDR1 and CDR2 from the germline V gene are SGHDN and FVKESK. The CDR3 totals 18 residues.

The chain is built from TRBV7-9 and TRBJ2-1; D unclear. This CDR3 contains 15 residues. Germline V gene lookup returns CDR1 SEHNR and CDR2 FQNEAQ (reference sequence). Trimming pared 3 bases from V and 0 bases from J, leaving 9 bases between. The CDR3 spells CASSFWRSSYNEQFF. The CDR3 DNA reads TGTGCCAGCAGCTTCTGGCGGAGCTCCTACAATGAGCAGTTCTTC. Together with reference TRBV7-9 and TRBJ2-1, the CDR3 gives the full variable domain: DTGVSQNPRHKITKRGQNVTFRCDPISEHNRLYWYRQTLGQGPEFLTYFQNEAQLEKSRLLSDRFSAERPKGSFSTLEIQRTEQGDSAMYLCASSFWRSSYNEQFFGPGTRLTVL.

J is TRBJ2-7 and V is TRBV9; D is undetermined. V was trimmed by 7 bases and J by 2 bases, leaving 16 bases between them. CDR3 length: 14 amino acids. Germline V gene data show CDR1 as SGDLS and CDR2 as YYNGEE. The CDR3 here is CASGWAPSTYEQYF. DNA of the CDR3: TGTGCCAGCGGTTGGGCGCCTTCAACCTACGAGCAGTACTTC.

The V and J genes are TRBV7-2 and TRBJ2-1; 7 bases map to TRBD2. The CDR3 contains 15 residues. Per the germline V gene, CDR1 is SGHTA and CDR2 is FQGNSA. The V and J ends lost 4 bases and 7 bases, in that order; junction bases with no gene match: 10. The chain's CDR3 is CASSSPGLAANEQFF. The CDR3 DNA reads as TGTGCCAGCAGCTCTCCAGGGCTAGCGGCTAATGAGCAGTTCTTC.

The V call is TRBV6-1, the J call TRBJ2-7; 7 bases are a match to TRBD1. Germline V gives CDR1 MNHNS, CDR2 SASEGT. V shed 6 bases, J shed 5 bases, and the junction held 7 bases outside the gene matches. The CDR3 consists of 13 residues. CDR3 sequence reads: CASRLVTGDEQYF. The CDR3 nucleotides read TGTGCCAGCAGACTCGTAACAGGGGACGAGCAGTACTTC.